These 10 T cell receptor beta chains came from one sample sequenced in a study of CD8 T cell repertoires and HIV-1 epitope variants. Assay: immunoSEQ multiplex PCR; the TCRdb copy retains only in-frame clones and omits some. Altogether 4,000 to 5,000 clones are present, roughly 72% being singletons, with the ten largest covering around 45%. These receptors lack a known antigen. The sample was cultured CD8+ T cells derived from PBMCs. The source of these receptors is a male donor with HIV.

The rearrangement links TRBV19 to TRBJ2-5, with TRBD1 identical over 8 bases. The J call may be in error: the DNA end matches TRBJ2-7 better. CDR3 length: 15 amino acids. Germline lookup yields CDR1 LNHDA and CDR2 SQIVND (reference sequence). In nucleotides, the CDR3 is TGTGCCAGTAGTCCCGGGACAGGCGTCTCCTACGAGCAGTACTTC. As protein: CASSPGTGVSYEQYF.

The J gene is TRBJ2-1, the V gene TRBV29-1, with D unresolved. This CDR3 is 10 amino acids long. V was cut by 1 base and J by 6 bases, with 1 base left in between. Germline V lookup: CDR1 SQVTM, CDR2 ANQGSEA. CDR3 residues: CSVEGNEQFF. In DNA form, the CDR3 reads TGCAGCGTTGAAGGCAATGAGCAGTTCTTC.

The CDR3 coding sequence is TGTGCCAGCACCGCCCTCGGGGACTCCTTTCGTCAGCAGTACTTC. Translated, it gives CASTALGDSFRQQYF. The V gene is TRBV6-1, the J gene TRBJ2-7; possible D gene TRBD2, 6 bases. Germline values: CDR1 MNHNS, CDR2 SASEGT. This CDR3 is built from 15 residues. V gave up 7 bases and J gave up 8 bases, with 24 bases separating them.

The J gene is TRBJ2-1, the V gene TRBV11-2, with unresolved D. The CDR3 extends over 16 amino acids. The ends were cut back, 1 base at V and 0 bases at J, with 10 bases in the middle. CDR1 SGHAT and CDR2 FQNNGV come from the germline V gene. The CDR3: CASSLAYDHSYNEQFF. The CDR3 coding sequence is TGTGCCAGCAGCTTAGCCTACGACCACTCCTACAATGAGCAGTTCTTC.

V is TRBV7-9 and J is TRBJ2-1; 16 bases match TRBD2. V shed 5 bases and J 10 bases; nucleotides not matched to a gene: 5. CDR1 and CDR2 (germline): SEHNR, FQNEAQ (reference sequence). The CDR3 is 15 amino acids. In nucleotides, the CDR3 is TGTGCCAGCAGCGCCGGGACTAGCGGGAGGGCCGAGCAGTTCTTC. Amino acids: CASSAGTSGRAEQFF.

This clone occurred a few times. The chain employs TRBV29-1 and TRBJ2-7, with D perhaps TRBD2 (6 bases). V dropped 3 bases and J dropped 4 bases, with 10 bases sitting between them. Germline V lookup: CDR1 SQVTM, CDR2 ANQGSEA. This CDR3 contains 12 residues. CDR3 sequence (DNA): TGCAGCGTTGATGTCGGGGGATACGAGCAGTACTTC. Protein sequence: CSVDVGGYEQYF.

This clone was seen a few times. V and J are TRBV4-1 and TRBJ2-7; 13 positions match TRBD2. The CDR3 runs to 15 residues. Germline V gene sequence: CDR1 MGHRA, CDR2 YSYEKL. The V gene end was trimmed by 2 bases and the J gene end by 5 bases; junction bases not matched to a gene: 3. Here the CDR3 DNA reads TGCGCCAGCAGCCAAACTAGCGGGAGGGTCCACGAGCAGTACTTC. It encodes CASSQTSGRVHEQYF.

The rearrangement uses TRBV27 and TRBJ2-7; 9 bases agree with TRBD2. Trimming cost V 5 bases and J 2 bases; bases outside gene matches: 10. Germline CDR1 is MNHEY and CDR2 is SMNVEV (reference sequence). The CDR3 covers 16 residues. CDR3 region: CASSPSAGGLPYEQYF. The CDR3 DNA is TGTGCCAGCAGTCCTTCGGCGGGAGGGCTTCCCTACGAGCAGTACTTC.

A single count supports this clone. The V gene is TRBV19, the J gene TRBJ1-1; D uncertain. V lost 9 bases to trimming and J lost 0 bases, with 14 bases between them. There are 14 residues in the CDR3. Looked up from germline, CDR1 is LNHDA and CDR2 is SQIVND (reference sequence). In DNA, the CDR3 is TGTGCCAGCCGCCCCGAGGCCATGAACACTGAAGCTTTCTTT. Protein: CASRPEAMNTEAFF.

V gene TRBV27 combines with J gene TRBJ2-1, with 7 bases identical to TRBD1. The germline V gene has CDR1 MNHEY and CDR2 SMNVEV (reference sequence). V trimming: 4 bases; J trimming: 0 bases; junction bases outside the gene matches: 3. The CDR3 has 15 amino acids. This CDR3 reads CASSSTGLSYNEQFF. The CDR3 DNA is TGTGCCAGCAGTTCGACAGGGCTCTCCTACAATGAGCAGTTCTTC.